A single sample gave rise to the 6 T cell receptor beta chains below, sequenced in a study of blood T cells in healthy people across ages. Using a J-beta primer mix together with a sample-barcoded 5' primer, a second PCR was run for about 6 to 11 cycles. TCRdb reprocessed the 5' RACE reads via MiXCR and lists one record per CDR3 protein. The data contain about 640,000 distinct CDR3 sequences, about 54% of them singletons. The sample consisted of blood. These receptors were obtained from a man in his sixties in good health.

Turning to this clonotype: At one of its ends the junction is not consistent with the germline gene, which may arise from a read error. The V call is TRBV24-1, the J call TRBJ2-3, with D maybe TRBD1 (6 bases). Germline CDR1 KGHDR, CDR2 SFDVKD. CDR3 length: 15 amino acids. The CDR3 bases are TGTGCCACCAGTGATCGCGGACAGAGCGCAGAGACGCAGTATTTT. Translating it yields CATSDRGQSAETQYF.

The chain has TRBV4-2 and TRBJ2-7, with D perhaps assigned TRBD1 or TRBD2 (6 bases each). V was shortened by 0 bases and J by 4 bases, with 13 bases between the two germline ends. The CDR3 totals 15 residues. Germline CDR1 and CDR2: LGHNA and YNFKEQ. The CDR3 loop is CASSQDFGGWYEQYF. CDR3 nucleotides: TGTGCCAGCAGCCAAGATTTCGGGGGCTGGTACGAGCAGTACTTC.

The V and J genes are TRBV6-5 and TRBJ2-1, with D perhaps given as TRBD1 or TRBD2 (6 bases each). The J call is doubtful: the DNA matches TRBJ2-7 better. The germline gives CDR1 MNHEY, CDR2 SVGAGI. This CDR3 comprises 15 residues. Here the CDR3 reads CASRPDSGAYNEQYF. The CDR3 DNA sequence: TGTGCCAGCAGGCCAGACTCGGGGGCCTACAATGAGCAGTACTTC.

The chain uses TRBV6-5 and TRBJ2-4, with D maybe TRBD1 (6 bases). Trimming shortened V by 7 bases and J by 5 bases, and 9 bases separated the two germline ends. CDR3 length: 12 residues. Germline CDR1 MNHEY, CDR2 SVGAGI. CDR3 sequence reads: CASTGAQNIQYF. The CDR3 coding sequence is TGTGCCAGCACAGGGGCCCAAAACATTCAGTACTTC.

The CDR3 region is CASSLQGETYNEQYF. Here the CDR3 DNA reads TGTGCCAGCAGCTTACAGGGTGAGACCTACAATGAGCAGTACTTC. The chain is built from TRBV7-9 and TRBJ2-1; possible D gene TRBD1, 5 bases. The J call may be in error: the DNA end matches TRBJ2-7 better. This CDR3 has 15 amino acids. In germline, CDR1 is SEHNR, CDR2 FQNEAQ (reference sequence).

This clonotype has only a few counts. The chain has TRBV7-6 and TRBJ1-2, with 8 nucleotides matching TRBD1. This CDR3 is 15 amino acids long. V lost 5 bases, J lost 5 bases, and 10 bases stayed unmatched. CDR1 is SGHVS, CDR2 FNYEAQ, per germline. CDR3 sequence reads: CASSPRAGGGYGYTF. The CDR3, as DNA: TGTGCCAGCAGCCCCAGGGCAGGGGGCGGTTATGGCTACACCTTC.